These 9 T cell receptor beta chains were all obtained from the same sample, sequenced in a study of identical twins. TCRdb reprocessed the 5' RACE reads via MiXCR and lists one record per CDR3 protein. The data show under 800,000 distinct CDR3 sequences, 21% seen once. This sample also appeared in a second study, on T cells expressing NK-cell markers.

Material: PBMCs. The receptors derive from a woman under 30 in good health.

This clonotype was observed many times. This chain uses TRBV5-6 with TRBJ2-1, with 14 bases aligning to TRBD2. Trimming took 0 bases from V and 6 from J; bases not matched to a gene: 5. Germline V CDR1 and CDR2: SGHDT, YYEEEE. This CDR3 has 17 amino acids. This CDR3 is CASSLEFGLAGGNEQFF. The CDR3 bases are TGTGCCAGCAGCTTGGAATTTGGACTAGCGGGGGGCAATGAGCAGTTCTTC.

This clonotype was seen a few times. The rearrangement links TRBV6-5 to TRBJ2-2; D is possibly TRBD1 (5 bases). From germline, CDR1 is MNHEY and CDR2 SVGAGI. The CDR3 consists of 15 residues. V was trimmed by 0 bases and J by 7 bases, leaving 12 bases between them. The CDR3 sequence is CASSYSQGLGGELFF. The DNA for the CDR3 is TGTGCCAGCAGTTACTCCCAGGGATTGGGCGGGGAGCTGTTTTTT.

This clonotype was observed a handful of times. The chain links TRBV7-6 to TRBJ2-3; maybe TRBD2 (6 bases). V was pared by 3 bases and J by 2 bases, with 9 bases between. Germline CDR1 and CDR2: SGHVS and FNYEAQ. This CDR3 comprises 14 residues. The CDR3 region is CASSFSGDTDTQYF. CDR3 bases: TGTGCCAGCAGCTTTAGCGGTGACACAGATACGCAGTATTTT. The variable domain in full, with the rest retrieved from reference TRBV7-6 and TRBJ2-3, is GAGVSQSPRYKVTKRGQDVALRCDPISGHVSLYWYRQALGQGPEFLTYFNYEAQQDKSGLPNDRFSAERPEGSISTLTIQRTEQRDSAMYRCASSFSGDTDTQYFGPGTRLTVL.

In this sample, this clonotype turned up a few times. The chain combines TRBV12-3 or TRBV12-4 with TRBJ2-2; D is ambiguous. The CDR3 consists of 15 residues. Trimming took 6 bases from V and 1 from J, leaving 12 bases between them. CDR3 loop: CASSRLQRNTGELFF. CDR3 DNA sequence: TGTGCCAGCAGCCGCCTTCAGCGGAACACCGGGGAGCTGTTTTTT.

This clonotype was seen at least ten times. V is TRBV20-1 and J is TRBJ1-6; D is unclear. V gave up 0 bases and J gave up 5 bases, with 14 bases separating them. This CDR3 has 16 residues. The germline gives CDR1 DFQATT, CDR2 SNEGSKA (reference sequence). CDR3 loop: CSARDLQGPDNSPLHF. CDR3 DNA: TGCAGTGCTAGAGATCTACAAGGACCCGATAATTCACCCCTCCACTTT.

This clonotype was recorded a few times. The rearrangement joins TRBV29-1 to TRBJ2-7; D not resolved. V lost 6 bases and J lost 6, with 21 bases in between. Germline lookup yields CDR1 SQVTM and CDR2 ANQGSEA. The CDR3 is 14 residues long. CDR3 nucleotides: TGCAGCGTCCTATGGGATGGTATGGCAAGCGAGCAGTACTTC. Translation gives CSVLWDGMASEQYF.

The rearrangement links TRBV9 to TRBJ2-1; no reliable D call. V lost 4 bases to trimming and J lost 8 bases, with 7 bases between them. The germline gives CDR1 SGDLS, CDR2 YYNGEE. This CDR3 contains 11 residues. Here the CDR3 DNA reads TGTGCCAGCAGCCTGGACGATGAGCAGTTCTTC. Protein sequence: CASSLDDEQFF.

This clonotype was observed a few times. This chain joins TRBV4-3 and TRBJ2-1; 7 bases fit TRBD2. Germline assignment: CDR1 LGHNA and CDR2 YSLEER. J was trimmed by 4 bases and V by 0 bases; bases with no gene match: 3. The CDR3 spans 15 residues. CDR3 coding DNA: TGCGCCAGCAGCCAAGATGGGGGAGGGTACAATGAGCAGTTCTTC. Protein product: CASSQDGGGYNEQFF.

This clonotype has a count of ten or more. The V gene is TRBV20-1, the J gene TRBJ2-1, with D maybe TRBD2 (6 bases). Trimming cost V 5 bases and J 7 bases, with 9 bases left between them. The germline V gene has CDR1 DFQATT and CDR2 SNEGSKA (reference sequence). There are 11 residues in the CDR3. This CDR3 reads CSAGTLNEQFF. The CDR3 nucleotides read TGCAGTGCTGGGACTCTAAATGAGCAGTTCTTC.